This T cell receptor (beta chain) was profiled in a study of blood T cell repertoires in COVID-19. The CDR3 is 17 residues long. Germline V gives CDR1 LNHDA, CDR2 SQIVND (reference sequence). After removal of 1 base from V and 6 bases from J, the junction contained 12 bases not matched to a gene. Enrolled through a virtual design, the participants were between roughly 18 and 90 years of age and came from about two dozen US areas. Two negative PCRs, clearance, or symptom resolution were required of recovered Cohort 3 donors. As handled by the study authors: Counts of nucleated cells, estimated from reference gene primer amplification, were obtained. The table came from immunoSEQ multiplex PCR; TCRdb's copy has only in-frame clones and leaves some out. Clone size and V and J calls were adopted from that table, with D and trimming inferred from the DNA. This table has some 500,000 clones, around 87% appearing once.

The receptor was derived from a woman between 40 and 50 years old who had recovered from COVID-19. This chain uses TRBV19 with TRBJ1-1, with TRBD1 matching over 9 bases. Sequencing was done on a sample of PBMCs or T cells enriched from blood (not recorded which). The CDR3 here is CASSIGRTGALSPEAFF. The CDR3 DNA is TGTGCCAGTAGTATAGGGAGGACAGGGGCCCTGTCACCTGAAGCTTTCTTT.